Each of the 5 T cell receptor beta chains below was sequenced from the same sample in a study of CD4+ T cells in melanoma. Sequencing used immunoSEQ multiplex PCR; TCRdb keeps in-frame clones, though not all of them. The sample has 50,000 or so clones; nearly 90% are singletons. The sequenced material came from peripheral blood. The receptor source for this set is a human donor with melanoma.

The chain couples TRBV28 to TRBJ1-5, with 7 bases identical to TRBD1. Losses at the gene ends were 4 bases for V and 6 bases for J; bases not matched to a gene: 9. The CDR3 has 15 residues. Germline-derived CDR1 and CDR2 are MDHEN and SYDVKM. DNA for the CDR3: TGTGCCAGCAGTTCCCTCGACAGGGCGCCTCAGCCCCAGCATTTT. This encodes CASSSLDRAPQPQHF.

CDR3 nucleotide sequence: TGCAGCGTTGAAAGGACAGGGGGCGAAAATGGCTACACCTTC. This codes for CSVERTGGENGYTF. The J gene is TRBJ1-2, the V gene TRBV29-1; 11 nucleotides line up with TRBD1. CDR1 is SQVTM and CDR2 is ANQGSEA in the germline V gene. The length of the CDR3 is 14 residues. Trimming at V came to 2 bases and at J to 6 bases, leaving 5 bases not matched to a gene.

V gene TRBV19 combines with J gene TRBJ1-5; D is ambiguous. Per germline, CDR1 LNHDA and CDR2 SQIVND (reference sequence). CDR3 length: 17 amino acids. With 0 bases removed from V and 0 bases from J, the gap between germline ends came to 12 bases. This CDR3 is CASSIDAAAYSNQPQHF. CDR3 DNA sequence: TGTGCCAGTAGTATAGATGCGGCAGCTTATAGCAATCAGCCCCAGCATTTT. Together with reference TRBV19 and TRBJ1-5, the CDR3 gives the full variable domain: DGGITQSPKYLFRKEGQNVTLSCEQNLNHDAMYWYRQDPGQGLRLIYYSQIVNDFQKGDIAEGYSVSREKKESFPLTVTSAQKNPTAFYLCASSIDAAAYSNQPQHFGDGTRLSIL.

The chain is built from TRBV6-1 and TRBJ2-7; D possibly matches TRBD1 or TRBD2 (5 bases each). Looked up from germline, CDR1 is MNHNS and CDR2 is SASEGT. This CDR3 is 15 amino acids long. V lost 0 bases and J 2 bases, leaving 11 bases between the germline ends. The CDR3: CASSEAPGPAYEQYF. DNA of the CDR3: TGTGCCAGCAGTGAAGCACCGGGACCAGCCTACGAGCAGTACTTC.

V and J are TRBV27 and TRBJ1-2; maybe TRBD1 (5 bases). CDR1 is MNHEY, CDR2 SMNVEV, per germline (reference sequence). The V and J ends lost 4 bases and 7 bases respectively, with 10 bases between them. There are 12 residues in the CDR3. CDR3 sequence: CASSSTTGGYTF. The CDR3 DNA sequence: TGTGCCAGCAGTTCGACTACAGGTGGCTACACCTTC.